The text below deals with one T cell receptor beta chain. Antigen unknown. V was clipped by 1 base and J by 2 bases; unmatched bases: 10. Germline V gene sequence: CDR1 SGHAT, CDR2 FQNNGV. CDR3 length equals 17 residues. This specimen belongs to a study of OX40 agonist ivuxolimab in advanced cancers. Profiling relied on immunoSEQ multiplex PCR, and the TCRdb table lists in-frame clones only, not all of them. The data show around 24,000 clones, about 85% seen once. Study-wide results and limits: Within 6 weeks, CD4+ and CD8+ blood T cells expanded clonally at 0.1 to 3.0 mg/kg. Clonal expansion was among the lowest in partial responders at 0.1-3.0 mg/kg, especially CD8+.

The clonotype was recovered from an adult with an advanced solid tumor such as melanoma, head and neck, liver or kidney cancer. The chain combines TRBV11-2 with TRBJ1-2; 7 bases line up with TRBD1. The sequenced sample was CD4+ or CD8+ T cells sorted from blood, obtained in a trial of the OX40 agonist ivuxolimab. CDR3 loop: CASSLALWEGGNYGYTF. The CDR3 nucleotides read TGTGCCAGCAGCTTAGCGCTCTGGGAAGGGGGCAACTATGGCTACACCTTC.